This passage covers 11 T cell receptor beta chains from one sample sequenced in a study of T-cell memory formation after mild COVID-19. TCRdb re-called the 5' RACE reads with MiXCR, one entry per CDR3 protein. The sample records 200,000 to 250,000 distinct CDR3 sequences, over 9% being singletons. The sequencing input was PBMCs or a T cell subset sorted from them (not recorded which). The source is a man between 18 and 35 years old who had mild COVID-19 (a few samples of this study predate the infection). Cell type and time point are not known.

This rearrangement joins TRBV18 to TRBJ1-2; no definite D call. The germline CDR1 and CDR2 sequences are KGHSH and LQKENI. The CDR3 runs to 11 residues. The germline V and J ends were trimmed by 2 bases and 8 bases, with 6 bases remaining between them. The CDR3 here is CASSPVEGYTF. The CDR3 DNA is TGTGCCAGCTCACCAGTCGAAGGCTACACCTTC.

There are a few counts of this clonotype. This chain uses TRBV3-1 with TRBJ2-5; D might be TRBD2 (5 bases). CDR3 length: 13 residues. The V and J ends lost 3 bases and 4 bases respectively, with 9 bases between them. Germline values: CDR1 LGHDT, CDR2 YNNKEL (reference sequence). CDR3 region: CASSQGVVETQYF. The CDR3 DNA reads TGTGCCAGCAGCCAGGGAGTAGTAGAGACCCAGTACTTC.

The CDR3 nucleotides read TGTGCCAGCAGGGGGGATTCGAAAGCTTTCTTT. This sequence encodes CASRGDSKAFF. The V and J genes are TRBV6-5 and TRBJ1-1; D is perhaps TRBD1 (5 bases). V lost 6 bases to trimming and J lost 9 bases, with 11 bases between them. The CDR3 spans 11 residues. The germline V gene has CDR1 MNHEY and CDR2 SVGAGI.

This clonotype occurred a few times. The chain has TRBV27 and TRBJ2-1; the match to TRBD2 covers 10 bases. Per the germline V gene, CDR1 is MNHEY and CDR2 is SMNVEV (reference sequence). V shed 6 bases and J 0 bases; nucleotides not matched to a gene: 11. CDR3 size: 18 residues. This CDR3 reads CASSPWLAGVSSYNEQFF. DNA for the CDR3: TGTGCCAGCAGCCCCTGGCTAGCGGGGGTCAGCTCCTACAATGAGCAGTTCTTC.

This clonotype occurred a few times. The chain uses TRBV5-1 and TRBJ1-3; D not certain. CDR3 length: 16 residues. The germline V and J ends were trimmed by 2 bases and 2 bases, with 14 bases remaining between them. Looked up from germline, CDR1 is SGHRS and CDR2 is YFSETQ. The CDR3 DNA reads TGCGCCAGCAGCTTTTTCAGGTCAGGAGCTGGAAACACCATATATTTT. Amino acids: CASSFFRSGAGNTIYF.

The chain recombines TRBV5-1 with TRBJ2-1; possible D gene TRBD2, 5 bases. V lost 3 bases, J lost 7 bases, and 8 bases lay in between. The CDR3 is made up of 12 amino acids. Per the germline V gene, CDR1 is SGHRS and CDR2 is YFSETQ. CDR3 DNA: TGCGCCAGCAGCTCCGGGGAAAATGAGCAGTTCTTC. Its translation: CASSSGENEQFF. The full variable domain, its missing parts supplied by reference TRBV5-1 and TRBJ2-1, is KAGVTQTPRYLIKTRGQQVTLSCSPISGHRSVSWYQQTPGQGLQFLFEYFSETQRNKGNFPGRFSGRQFSNSRSEMNVSTLELGDSALYLCASSSGENEQFFGPGTRLTVL.

There are a few counts of this clonotype. This rearrangement joins TRBV2 to TRBJ1-5, with D possibly matching TRBD1 (5 bases). The CDR3 extends over 16 amino acids. Trimming removed 1 base at V and 6 bases at J, with 16 bases between. Germline V gives CDR1 SNHLY, CDR2 FYNNEI. CDR3 DNA sequence: TGTGCCAGCAGTGAAGGGGGGACGAGCATTAGTCAGCCCCAGCATTTT. Its translation: CASSEGGTSISQPQHF.

This chain uses TRBV18 with TRBJ1-6; TRBD1 agrees at 8 bases. V lost 4 bases, J lost 7 bases, and 12 bases stayed unmatched. From germline, CDR1 is KGHSH and CDR2 LQKENI. The CDR3 runs 17 residues. The CDR3 coding sequence is TGTGCCAGCTCACTGTCTGGGGGGACAGGTCAAAATTCACCCCTCCACTTT. Translated: CASSLSGGTGQNSPLHF.

This clonotype was found a few times. The V call is TRBV3-1, the J call TRBJ1-2; 10 nucleotides match TRBD1. The CDR3 sequence is 15 residues long. The germline V gene encodes CDR1 LGHDT and CDR2 YNNKEL (reference sequence). The J segment lost 8 bases and the V segment lost 4 bases, leaving 10 bases of the junction unmatched. As DNA, the CDR3 is TGTGCCAGCAGCCCGGGAGACAGGGGGCCGGGAGGCTACACCTTC. It is translated as CASSPGDRGPGGYTF.

The chain recombines TRBV6-6 with TRBJ1-2; 8 bases align to TRBD1. CDR3 length equals 14 residues. V lost 5 bases and J lost 4; bases outside the gene matches: 6. The germline CDR1 and CDR2 sequences are MNHNY and SVGAGI (reference sequence). CDR3 sequence (DNA): TGTGCCAGCAGTGTCGACAGGGGAACCTATGGCTACACCTTC. Translating gives CASSVDRGTYGYTF.

The gene calls are TRBV11-2 and TRBJ2-5; 9 positions agree with TRBD2. This CDR3 is 15 amino acids long. The germline V gene has CDR1 SGHAT and CDR2 FQNNGV. J was trimmed by 3 bases and V by 3 bases; bases with no gene match: 5. CDR3 sequence reads: CASSFSGSLEETQYF. The CDR3 DNA is TGTGCCAGCAGCTTTAGCGGGAGCTTGGAAGAGACCCAGTACTTC.